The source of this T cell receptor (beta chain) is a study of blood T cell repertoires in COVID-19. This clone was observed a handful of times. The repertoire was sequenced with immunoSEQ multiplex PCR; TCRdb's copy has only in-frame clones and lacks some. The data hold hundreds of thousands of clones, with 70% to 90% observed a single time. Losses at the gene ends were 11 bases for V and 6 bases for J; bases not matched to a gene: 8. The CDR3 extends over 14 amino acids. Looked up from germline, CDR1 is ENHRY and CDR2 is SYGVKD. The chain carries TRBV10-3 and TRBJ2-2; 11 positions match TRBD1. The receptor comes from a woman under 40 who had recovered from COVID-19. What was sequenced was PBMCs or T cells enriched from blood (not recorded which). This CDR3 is CASRGTGGAGELFF. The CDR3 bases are TGTGCCTCCCGAGGGACAGGGGGGGCCGGGGAGCTGTTTTTT.